Below are 30 T cell receptor beta chains sequenced from a single sample in a study of blood T cell repertoires in COVID-19. Data came from immunoSEQ multiplex PCR; TCRdb stores just in-frame clones and leaves some out. The data hold a few hundred thousand clones, with around 85% observed a single time. Sequenced sample: PBMCs or T cells enriched from blood (not recorded which). The receptors derive from a woman aged 40 to 50 with acute COVID-19.

V usage is TRBV5-6 and J usage is TRBJ1-2, with D possibly being TRBD1 (6 bases). The CDR3 length is 16 residues. Germline V gene lookup returns CDR1 SGHDT and CDR2 YYEEEE. The germline V and J ends were trimmed by 2 bases and 8 bases, with 22 bases remaining between them. For the CDR3, the DNA is TGTGCCAGCAGCTTTCGCGGGGGGGCAGGAGTCTTAGGCTACACCTTC. This translates into CASSFRGGAGVLGYTF. Full variable domain (missing parts from reference TRBV5-6 and TRBJ1-2): DAGVTQSPTHLIKTRGQQVTLRCSPKSGHDTVSWYQQALGQGPQFIFQYYEEEERQRGNFPDRFSGHQFPNYSSELNVNALLLGDSALYLCASSFRGGAGVLGYTFGSGTRLTVV.

This clone was detected only a few times. The gene calls are TRBV7-6 and TRBJ1-1; D is perhaps TRBD1 (5 bases). Trimming shortened V by 5 bases and J by 0 bases, and 10 bases separated the two germline ends. The CDR3 runs 14 residues. Germline V CDR1 and CDR2: SGHVS, FNYEAQ. The CDR3 here is CASSPGQMNTEAFF. CDR3 in DNA: TGTGCCAGCAGCCCTGGACAAATGAACACTGAAGCTTTCTTT.

This clone appeared a few times. This sequence joins TRBV5-6 and TRBJ1-1; D ambiguous. V was clipped by 3 bases and J by 5 bases, with 11 bases between them. Germline CDR1 reads SGHDT; CDR2 reads YYEEEE. CDR3 length: 13 amino acids. The DNA for the CDR3 is TGTGCCAGCAGCTGGGCGGGAGGTACTGAAGCTTTCTTT. It encodes CASSWAGGTEAFF.

The gene calls are TRBV5-6 and TRBJ1-2; 9 nucleotides line up with TRBD1. The CDR3 totals 15 residues. From germline, CDR1 is SGHDT and CDR2 YYEEEE. The junction had 10 bases not matched to a gene; V was cut back by 3 bases and J by 7 bases. The CDR3, as DNA: TGTGCCAGCAGCTGGGGTTACAGGGGGCAAGGTGGCTACACCTTC. Residues: CASSWGYRGQGGYTF.

CDR3 nucleotides: TGTGCCAGCAGTTTCGGGACAGGTTTTTCCTACGAGCAGTACTTC. It encodes CASSFGTGFSYEQYF. The chain combines TRBV6-5 with TRBJ2-7; 8 nucleotides line up with TRBD1. Losses at the gene ends were 4 bases for V and 1 base for J; bases not matched to a gene: 6. Germline CDR1 reads MNHEY; CDR2 reads SVGAGI. The CDR3 loop spans 15 amino acids.

This chain links TRBV20-1 with TRBJ2-2, with 13 bases lining up with TRBD2. The germline CDR1 and CDR2 sequences are DFQATT and SNEGSKA (reference sequence). J was trimmed by 4 bases and V by 3 bases; bases with no gene match: 5. The CDR3 runs 16 residues. Here the CDR3 DNA reads TGCAGTGCTAGTCAAACTAGCGGGAGGGCCACCGGGGAGCTGTTTTTT. Translation gives CSASQTSGRATGELFF.

The chain has TRBV7-8 and TRBJ2-7, with 8 bases that match TRBD1. The germline CDR1 and CDR2 sequences are SGHVS and FQNEAQ. The CDR3 length is 14 residues. The V segment lost 5 bases and the J segment 7 bases; nucleotides outside the gene matches: 10. The CDR3 bases are TGTGCCAGCAGCCGGACAGGGAGTACGGGTGAGCAGTACTTC. As protein: CASSRTGSTGEQYF.

This rearrangement joins TRBV11-1 to TRBJ2-6; a possible D gene is TRBD1 (5 bases). Between the trimmed V and J ends, which lost 4 bases and 2 bases, there was a span of 9 bases. Germline CDR1 reads SGHAT; CDR2 reads FQDESV (reference sequence). The CDR3 has 15 amino acids. The chain's CDR3 is CASSYDSAGANVLTF. CDR3 nucleotide sequence: TGTGCCAGCAGCTACGACAGTGCTGGGGCCAACGTCCTGACTTTC.

V and J are TRBV6-5 and TRBJ2-1; maybe TRBD1 (6 bases). V lost 0 bases and J 5 bases, leaving 14 bases between the germline ends. The CDR3 is made up of 16 amino acids. Germline V CDR1 and CDR2: MNHEY, SVGAGI. CDR3 amino acids: CASSYSRDTPDNEQFF. The CDR3 DNA reads TGTGCCAGCAGTTACTCGAGGGACACACCCGACAATGAGCAGTTCTTC.

This clone was recorded a few times. This chain links TRBV6-5 with TRBJ2-2; D gene unclear. In germline, CDR1 is MNHEY, CDR2 SVGAGI. This CDR3 region has 15 residues. The V gene lost 0 bases and the J gene lost 1 base, with 6 bases spanning the gap. CDR3 sequence reads: CASSYSAGNTGELFF. The CDR3 coding sequence is TGTGCCAGCAGTTACTCGGCAGGGAACACCGGGGAGCTGTTTTTT.

The gene calls are TRBV3-1 (or the pseudogene TRBV3-2) and TRBJ1-1, with TRBD1 as a possible D gene (5 bases). V dropped 0 bases and J dropped 3 bases, with 20 bases sitting between them. CDR1 is LGHDT and CDR2 is YNNKEL in the germline V gene (reference sequence). CDR3 length: 18 residues. CDR3 coding DNA: TGTGCCAGCAGCCAAGAGACAGACAGACCTTCGGGGGACACTGAAGCTTTCTTT. This codes for CASSQETDRPSGDTEAFF.

As concerns this clone: This could be a read error, since a much larger clone is one nucleotide away. The chain uses TRBV5-6 and TRBJ1-2; 8 nucleotides match TRBD1. Germline CDR1 SGHDT, CDR2 YYEEEE. After removal of 0 bases from V and 8 bases from J, the junction contained 3 bases not matched to a gene. This CDR3 region has 13 residues. The chain's CDR3 is CASSLDRGRGYTF. CDR3 DNA: TGTGCCAGCAGCTTGGACAGGGGGAGAGGCTACACCTTC.

This clone showed up just a few times. The chain links TRBV7-9 to TRBJ2-7; D is unclear. Germline values: CDR1 SEHNR, CDR2 FQNEAQ (reference sequence). This CDR3 is built from 12 residues. The ends were cut back, 5 bases at V and 6 bases at J, with 11 bases in the middle. This CDR3 reads CASSRDIPEQYF. The CDR3 DNA reads TGTGCCAGCAGCCGAGACATCCCCGAGCAGTACTTC.

The chain carries TRBV28 and TRBJ1-6; 7 positions agree with TRBD1. J gave up 6 bases and V 8 bases, and 7 bases lay outside the gene matches. This CDR3 has 14 amino acids. Germline V gives CDR1 MDHEN, CDR2 SYDVKM. The CDR3 is CASGDRDSNSPLHF. Written as DNA, the CDR3 is TGTGCCAGCGGGGACCGGGACAGTAATTCACCCCTCCACTTT.

The sample holds one count of this clone. The V and J genes are TRBV28 and TRBJ1-1; D gene uncertain. The CDR3 has 17 residues. Germline-derived CDR1 and CDR2 are MDHEN and SYDVKM. Deletions cut 2 bases from V and 0 bases from J, with 16 bases between. The CDR3: CASSLKSGGPMNTEAFF. In DNA, the CDR3 is TGTGCCAGCAGTTTAAAATCAGGAGGACCCATGAACACTGAAGCTTTCTTT. The whole variable domain, filled in from reference TRBV28 and TRBJ1-1, reads DVKVTQSSRYLVKRTGEKVFLECVQDMDHENMFWYRQDPGLGLRLIYFSYDVKMKEKGDIPEGYSVSREKKERFSLILESASTNQTSMYLCASSLKSGGPMNTEAFFGQGTRLTVV.

The J gene is TRBJ2-3, the V gene TRBV3-1 (or the pseudogene TRBV3-2); 7 bases match TRBD2. The CDR3 runs 15 residues. Per the germline V gene, CDR1 is LGHDT and CDR2 is YNNKEL (reference sequence). With 0 bases clipped from V and 1 base from J, the junction kept 1 base outside the gene matches. This CDR3 reads CASSQESGGTDTQYF. The CDR3 DNA reads TGTGCCAGCAGCCAAGAAAGCGGGGGCACAGATACGCAGTATTTT.

This clone was observed a handful of times. The chain couples TRBV2 to TRBJ2-3, with 9 bases fitting TRBD1. The CDR3 has 18 amino acids. Germline V gene lookup returns CDR1 SNHLY and CDR2 FYNNEI. V lost 3 bases, J lost 6 bases, and 16 bases stayed unmatched. The CDR3 sequence is CASSEWPVPGQGTDTQYF. CDR3 nucleotides: TGTGCCAGCAGTGAGTGGCCCGTCCCGGGACAGGGTACGGATACGCAGTATTTT.

The chain employs TRBV6-5 and TRBJ1-1, with D possibly being TRBD1 (6 bases). This CDR3 has 15 amino acids. Trimming took 0 bases from V and 4 from J, leaving 12 bases between them. Germline CDR1 MNHEY, CDR2 SVGAGI. CDR3 nucleotides: TGTGCCAGCAGTTACTCTGATACAGGGACCACTGAAGCTTTCTTT. As protein: CASSYSDTGTTEAFF.

The rearrangement joins TRBV4-2 to TRBJ2-3, with 13 bases fitting TRBD2. The germline CDR1 and CDR2 sequences are LGHNA and YNFKEQ. The junction had 8 bases not matched to a gene; V was cut back by 0 bases and J by 2 bases. The CDR3 has 19 residues. Written as DNA, the CDR3 is TGTGCCAGCAGCCAAGATGGTTCGGGACTAGCGGGGATCACAGATACGCAGTATTTT. Translation: CASSQDGSGLAGITDTQYF.

The chain carries TRBV7-2 and TRBJ1-3, with D hard to call. V lost 3 bases and J 4 bases, leaving 13 bases between the germline ends. The CDR3 runs to 15 residues. Germline lookup yields CDR1 SGHTA and CDR2 FQGNSA. The CDR3 reads CASSLEGTGGNTIYF. The CDR3, as DNA: TGTGCCAGCAGCTTGGAAGGCACGGGGGGAAACACCATATATTTT.

The gene calls are TRBV29-1 and TRBJ2-1; perhaps TRBD2 as D (6 bases). V gave up 1 base and J gave up 3 bases, with 13 bases separating them. The CDR3 contains 15 residues. Per the germline V gene, CDR1 is SQVTM and CDR2 is ANQGSEA. This CDR3 reads CSVEGGVRIYNEQFF. Written as DNA, the CDR3 is TGCAGCGTTGAAGGGGGGGTACGCATCTACAATGAGCAGTTCTTC.

V is TRBV7-8 and J is TRBJ2-1; the match to TRBD2 covers 10 bases. CDR3 length equals 15 residues. Unmatched junction bases numbered 7, after V lost 7 bases and J lost 4 bases. Germline V gene lookup returns CDR1 SGHVS and CDR2 FQNEAQ. The CDR3 region has the DNA TGTGCCAGCATCTCCGGGACTAGCGATTACAATGAGCAGTTCTTC. Encoded protein: CASISGTSDYNEQFF.

This chain joins TRBV28 and TRBJ2-3; TRBD2 matches at 13 bases. Germline values: CDR1 MDHEN, CDR2 SYDVKM. Losses at the gene ends were 5 bases for V and 5 bases for J; bases not matched to a gene: 7. The CDR3 loop spans 16 amino acids. This chain's CDR3 is CASSLGLAGSVDTQYF. In DNA form, the CDR3 reads TGTGCCAGCAGTCTGGGACTAGCGGGGAGTGTAGATACGCAGTATTTT.

V is TRBV30 and J is TRBJ1-5, with D unresolved. CDR3 length equals 14 residues. Trimming removed 0 bases at V and 4 bases at J, with 10 bases between. Germline assignment: CDR1 GTSNPN and CDR2 SVGIG (reference sequence). The CDR3 nucleotides are TGTGCCTGGAGTGTACTTGGGAGAAATCAGCCCCAGCATTTT. It codes for CAWSVLGRNQPQHF. The variable domain in full, completed from reference TRBV30 and TRBJ1-5, reads SQTIHQWPATLVQPVGSPLSLECTVEGTSNPNLYWYRQAAGRGLQLLFYSVGIGQISSEVPQNLSASRPQDRQFILSSKKLLLSDSGFYLCAWSVLGRNQPQHFGDGTRLSIL.

This sequence joins TRBV20-1 and TRBJ2-1; D is possibly TRBD1 (9 bases). The CDR3 is 16 amino acids. Germline CDR1 and CDR2: DFQATT and SNEGSKA (reference sequence). The germline V and J ends were trimmed by 3 bases and 6 bases, with 21 bases remaining between them. The CDR3 region is CSASPGGTGSANEQFF. The CDR3 nucleotides read TGCAGTGCTAGTCCGGGGGGGACAGGGAGCGCCAATGAGCAGTTCTTC.

The chain combines TRBV5-5 with TRBJ2-3; the match to TRBD1 covers 8 bases. Germline CDR1 and CDR2: SGHKS and YYEKEE (reference sequence). V lost 4 bases, J lost 1 base, and 8 bases stayed unmatched. The CDR3 spans 16 residues. The CDR3 spells CASSVQGGRGTDTQYF. In DNA, the CDR3 is TGTGCCAGCAGCGTACAGGGGGGAAGGGGCACAGATACGCAGTATTTT. The complete variable domain, with remaining parts taken from reference TRBV5-5 and TRBJ2-3, reads DAGVTQSPTHLIKTRGQQVTLRCSPISGHKSVSWYQQVLGQGPQFIFQYYEKEERGRGNFPDRFSARQFPNYSSELNVNALLLGDSALYLCASSVQGGRGTDTQYFGPGTRLTVL.

The genes are TRBV11-2 and TRBJ1-4; tentatively, D is TRBD1 (5 bases). The germline V gene encodes CDR1 SGHAT and CDR2 FQNNGV. This CDR3 has 17 amino acids. V lost 1 base to trimming and J lost 0 bases, with 12 bases between them. Written as DNA, the CDR3 is TGTGCCAGCAGCTTAGGGCCAGGGTTGACAACTAATGAAAAACTGTTTTTT. It encodes CASSLGPGLTTNEKLFF.

The V and J genes are TRBV5-1 and TRBJ2-3; 8 bases are shared with TRBD2. From germline, CDR1 is SGHRS and CDR2 YFSETQ. The V segment lost 6 bases and the J segment 4 bases; nucleotides outside the gene matches: 10. The CDR3 consists of 15 residues. CDR3 amino acids: CASTRSGADPDTQYF. The CDR3 nucleotides are TGCGCCAGCACCCGTAGCGGGGCCGACCCAGATACGCAGTATTTT.

The V gene is TRBV15, the J gene TRBJ1-4; TRBD1 aligns across 10 bases. Trimming cost V 3 bases and J 8 bases; bases outside gene matches: 3. Germline V gene sequence: CDR1 LNHNV, CDR2 YYDKDF (reference sequence). This CDR3 is 14 amino acids long. The CDR3 bases are TGTGCCACCAGCAGCGGGACAGGGGACGAAAAACTGTTTTTT. Amino acids: CATSSGTGDEKLFF. The full variable domain, its missing parts supplied by reference TRBV15 and TRBJ1-4, is DAMVIQNPRYQVTQFGKPVTLSCSQTLNHNVMYWYQQKSSQAPKLLFHYYDKDFNNEADTPDNFQSRRPNTSFCFLDIRSPGLGDTAMYLCATSSGTGDEKLFFGSGTQLSVL.

The rearrangement uses TRBV19 and TRBJ1-1; D is undetermined. Germline CDR1 and CDR2: LNHDA and SQIVND (reference sequence). V was clipped by 5 bases and J by 0 bases, with 13 bases between them. CDR3 size: 15 residues. The CDR3 DNA reads as TGTGCCAGTAGTGCGACACGCCGCCTGAACACTGAAGCTTTCTTT. Amino acid sequence: CASSATRRLNTEAFF. Full variable domain (missing parts from reference TRBV19 and TRBJ1-1): DGGITQSPKYLFRKEGQNVTLSCEQNLNHDAMYWYRQDPGQGLRLIYYSQIVNDFQKGDIAEGYSVSREKKESFPLTVTSAQKNPTAFYLCASSATRRLNTEAFFGQGTRLTVV.